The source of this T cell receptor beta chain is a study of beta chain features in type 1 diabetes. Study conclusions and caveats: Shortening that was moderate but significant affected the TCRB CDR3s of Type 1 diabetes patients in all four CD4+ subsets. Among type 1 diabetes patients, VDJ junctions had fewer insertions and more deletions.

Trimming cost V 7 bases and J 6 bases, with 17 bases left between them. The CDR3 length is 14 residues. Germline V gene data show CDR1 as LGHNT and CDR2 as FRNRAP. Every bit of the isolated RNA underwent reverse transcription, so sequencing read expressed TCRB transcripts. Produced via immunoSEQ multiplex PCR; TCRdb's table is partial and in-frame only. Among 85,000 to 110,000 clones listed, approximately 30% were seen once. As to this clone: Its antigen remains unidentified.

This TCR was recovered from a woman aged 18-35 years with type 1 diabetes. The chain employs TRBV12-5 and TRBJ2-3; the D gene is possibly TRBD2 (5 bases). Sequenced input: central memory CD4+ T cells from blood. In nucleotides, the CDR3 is TGTGCTAGTGCCTCCGGACTCCGCGCCGATACGCAGTATTTT. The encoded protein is CASASGLRADTQYF.